This T cell receptor beta chain was captured in a study of cytomegalovirus exposure and HLA in healthy donors. Looking at the study overall: Researchers found that roughly 80% of 300 to 450 genotyped donors fell within the Caucasian-associated ancestry cluster. Whole-study results and caveats: The study assumed roughly uniform donor sequencing depth for presence/absence analyses. Later, an analysis found that common viral pathogens appeared to be linked with several of the most significant clusters.

CDR1 and CDR2 from the germline V gene are SGHKS and YYEKEE (reference sequence). With 7 bases clipped from V and 5 bases from J, the junction kept 5 bases outside the gene matches. This CDR3 is built from 13 residues. Researchers ran the PCR with 60 Vbeta and 13 Jbeta primers. Some clones are missing from TCRdb's copy, which holds only in-frame ones; the method was immunoSEQ multiplex PCR. Counted here are over 75,000 clones, over 8% occurring once; the ten biggest clones make up approximately 5.1%. This clone occurred a few times. Its antigen remains unidentified. All the people who gave samples were healthy bone marrow donors.

The genes are TRBV5-5 and TRBJ2-1; 8 nucleotides line up with TRBD2. Sequencing was done on a sample of PBMCs. The sequence came from a man aged 45-65 years in good health and CMV-seropositive. The CDR3: CASGAGGNNEQFF. In DNA, the CDR3 is TGTGCCAGCGGTGCGGGAGGAAACAATGAGCAGTTCTTC.